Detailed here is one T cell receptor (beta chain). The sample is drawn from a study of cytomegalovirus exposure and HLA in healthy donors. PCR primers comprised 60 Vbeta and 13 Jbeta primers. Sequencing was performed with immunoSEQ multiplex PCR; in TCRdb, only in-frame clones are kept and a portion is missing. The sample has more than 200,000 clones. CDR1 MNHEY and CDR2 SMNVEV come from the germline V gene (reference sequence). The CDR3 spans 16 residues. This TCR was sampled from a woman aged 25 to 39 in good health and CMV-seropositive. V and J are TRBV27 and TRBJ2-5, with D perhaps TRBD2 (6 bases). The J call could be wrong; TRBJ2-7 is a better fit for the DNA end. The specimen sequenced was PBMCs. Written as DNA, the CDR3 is TGTGCCAGCAGTCCCTGGGCCGGGGGTGGGACCTACGAGCAGTACTTC. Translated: CASSPWAGGGTYEQYF.